A selection of T cell receptor beta chains follows, all from one sample in a study of blood T cell repertoires in COVID-19. The data were produced by immunoSEQ multiplex PCR, yet TCRdb's version contains in-frame clones alone and is incomplete. The sample shows about 140,000 clones, approximately 90% of them seen only once. Sequenced input: peripheral blood. Source of these receptors: a woman in her thirties or forties with acute or convalescent COVID-19. The CDR3 runs from the conserved cysteine through the conserved F or W. A D gene is named only where the DNA matches it firmly. Only some rows state a clone size, as once, few, many or a class for expanded clones.

v_gene,abundance,d_gene,j_gene,CDR3aa,CDR3nt
TRBV7-2,.,TRBD1,TRBJ2-7,CASSPPPGQRQYEQYF,TGTGCCAGCAGCCCTCCCCCGGGACAGCGTCAGTACGAGCAGTACTTC
TRBV18,.,TRBD1,TRBJ1-6,CASSPGGQGNSPLHF,TGTGCCAGCTCACCTGGGGGACAGGGGAATTCACCCCTCCACTTT
TRBV10-3,.,TRBD2,TRBJ2-5,CAISAQGGSQETQYF,TGTGCCATCAGTGCGCAGGGAGGGAGCCAAGAGACCCAGTACTTC
TRBV4-3,.,TRBD1,TRBJ1-4,CASSLAGQARAEKLFF,TGCGCCAGCAGCCTGGCGGGACAGGCGAGAGCGGAAAAACTGTTTTTT
TRBV5-1,.,TRBD2,TRBJ2-2,CASSLGPAGASNTGELFF,TGCGCCAGCAGCTTGGGCCCAGCGGGGGCTTCGAACACCGGGGAGCTGTTTTTT
TRBV19,.,TRBD1,TRBJ2-7,CASSIRSDRLYEQYF,TGTGCCAGTAGTATTAGGTCGGACAGGCTCTACGAGCAGTACTTC
TRBV6-5,.,.,TRBJ2-2,CASSYGLNTGELFF,TGTGCCAGCAGTTACGGACTCAACACCGGGGAGCTGTTTTTT
TRBV30,.,.,TRBJ1-6,CAWSVSGGTNSPLHF,TGTGCCTGGAGTGTATCGGGGGGCACGAATTCACCCCTCCACTTT
TRBV18,few,.,TRBJ2-1,CASSPPTSRAPYNEQFF,TGTGCCAGCTCACCACCGACTTCACGAGCCCCCTACAATGAGCAGTTCTTC
TRBV6-6,.,.,TRBJ2-1,CASSYAGVQGQFF,TGTGCCAGCAGTTACGCAGGGGTCCAGGGGCAGTTCTTC
TRBV6-2/TRBV6-3,.,TRBD2,TRBJ2-1,CASSSLAERFNEQFF,TGTGCCAGCAGCTCTCTAGCGGAAAGATTCAATGAGCAGTTCTTC
TRBV3-1/TRBV3-2,.,.,TRBJ1-2,CASSQSNYGYTF,TGTGCCAGCAGCCAGAGCAACTATGGCTACACCTTC
TRBV5-1,.,.,TRBJ2-7,CASPEPKASSYEQYF,TGCGCCAGCCCCGAACCCAAAGCGAGCTCCTACGAGCAGTACTTC
TRBV5-4,.,TRBD2,TRBJ2-2,CASSRGLAGGPGELFF,TGTGCCAGCAGCCGCGGACTAGCGGGAGGCCCCGGGGAGCTGTTTTTT
TRBV10-2,.,.,TRBJ2-7,CASSGAREQYF,TGCGCCAGCAGTGGGGCACGCGAGCAGTACTTC
TRBV7-2,.,TRBD2,TRBJ2-2,CASSLEGLAPGELFF,TGTGCCAGCAGCTTAGAGGGACTAGCTCCCGGGGAGCTGTTTTTT
TRBV4-3,few,TRBD2,TRBJ2-7,CASSQDTSGRAYEQYF,TGCGCCAGCAGCCAAGATACTAGCGGGAGGGCCTACGAGCAGTACTTC
TRBV4-3,.,.,TRBJ1-2,CASSLRKGGYGYTF,TGCGCCAGCAGCCTCCGTAAGGGGGGGTATGGCTACACCTTC
TRBV2,.,TRBD1,TRBJ2-7,CASTRDSSFGQYF,TGTGCCAGCACCCGGGACAGCTCTTTCGGTCAGTACTTC
TRBV2,.,.,TRBJ2-2,CASRMGLSTGELFF,TGTGCCAGCAGGATGGGACTGAGCACCGGGGAGCTGTTTTTT
TRBV30,.,TRBD1,TRBJ1-3,CAWSRGGTGARGNTIYF,TGTGCCTGGAGTCGCGGAGGGACAGGGGCGAGGGGAAACACCATATATTTT
TRBV24-1,.,TRBD1,TRBJ2-4,CATSGQGASKNIQYF,TGTGCCACCAGTGGACAGGGGGCTTCCAAAAACATTCAGTACTTC
TRBV3-1/TRBV3-2,once,TRBD1,TRBJ1-1,CASRGTGIIGDTEAFF,TGTGCCAGCCGAGGGACAGGGATAATTGGAGACACTGAAGCTTTCTTT
TRBV4-2,few,TRBD1,TRBJ2-2,CASSHLTGKGTGELFF,TGTGCCAGCAGCCATCTGACAGGGAAAGGCACCGGGGAGCTGTTTTTT
TRBV11-1,.,.,TRBJ2-5,CASRHLQETQYF,TGTGCCAGTAGACACCTCCAAGAGACCCAGTACTTC
TRBV6-6,.,.,TRBJ1-1,CASSYSGTPTEAFF,TGTGCCAGCAGTTACTCCGGGACACCAACTGAAGCTTTCTTT
TRBV10-1,.,.,TRBJ2-4,CAPQVGEAGTLAKNIQYF,TGCGCCCCGCAGGTTGGGGAGGCTGGCACCCTAGCCAAAAACATTCAGTACTTC
TRBV11-2,.,.,TRBJ2-3,CASSVGGGAYSF,.
TRBV29-1,.,TRBD2,TRBJ2-5,CSVGVTSGRGQETQYF,TGCAGCGTTGGTGTGACTAGCGGGAGAGGGCAAGAGACCCAGTACTTC
TRBV4-3,.,.,TRBJ2-7,CASSQGPTYEQYF,TGCGCCAGCAGCCAGGGCCCCACTTACGAGCAGTACTTC
TRBV28,.,TRBD1,TRBJ2-3,CASSPETGVQSTDTQYF,TGTGCCAGCAGCCCCGAGACAGGGGTGCAGAGCACAGATACGCAGTATTTT
TRBV21-1,.,.,TRBJ2-5,CASVTPGLQETQYF,TGTGCCAGCGTAACTCCGGGACTACAAGAGACCCAGTACTTC
TRBV6-2/TRBV6-3,once,.,TRBJ2-7,CASSYRRPGLSYEQYF,TGTGCCAGCAGTTACCGCCGTCCAGGGCTCTCCTACGAGCAGTACTTC
TRBV28,.,.,TRBJ1-5,CASSLVRGYSNQPQHF,TGTGCCAGCAGTTTAGTCCGGGGTTATAGCAATCAGCCCCAGCATTTT
TRBV6-5,.,TRBD1,TRBJ1-1,CASSLTGGNTEAFF,TGTGCCAGCAGTTTGACAGGGGGGAACACTGAAGCTTTCTTT
TRBV3-1/TRBV3-2,once,.,TRBJ2-1,CASSQDGGYNEQFF,TGTGCCAGCAGCCAAGATGGAGGATACAATGAGCAGTTCTTC
TRBV28,.,TRBD1,TRBJ1-4,CASSRQGGEKLFF,TGTGCCAGCAGCCGACAGGGTGGTGAAAAACTGTTTTTT
TRBV28,.,TRBD2,TRBJ2-3,CASSIRGGGHTQYF,TGTGCCAGCAGTATCCGGGGGGGCGGGCATACGCAGTATTTT
TRBV18,.,TRBD1,TRBJ1-6,CASSPLGQSNSPLHF,TGTGCCAGCTCACCCCTGGGACAGAGTAATTCACCCCTCCACTTT
TRBV4-3,.,TRBD2,TRBJ2-7,CASSQVGGRAYEQYF,TGCGCCAGCAGCCAAGTGGGCGGGAGGGCCTACGAGCAGTACTTC
TRBV5-6,.,.,TRBJ1-6,CASSLEVSNRGSPLHF,TGTGCCAGCAGCTTGGAAGTGTCGAATAGGGGTTCACCCCTCCACTTT
TRBV6-5,.,.,TRBJ2-5,CASSYSEAQETQYF,TGTGCCAGCAGTTACTCGGAGGCACAAGAGACCCAGTACTTC
TRBV7-9,.,.,TRBJ2-7,CASSFPAGPWEQYF,TGTGCCAGCAGCTTCCCCGCGGGTCCTTGGGAGCAGTACTTC
TRBV11-2,.,.,TRBJ2-7,CASSFSGVYYEQYF,TGTGCCAGCAGCTTTAGCGGAGTTTATTACGAGCAGTACTTC
TRBV4-3,.,.,TRBJ1-3,CASSQDSRVSWNTIYF,TGCGCCAGCAGCCAAGATTCGAGGGTTTCATGGAACACCATATATTTT
TRBV19,once,.,TRBJ2-5,CARVSETQYF,TGTGCCCGGGTCAGTGAGACCCAGTACTTC